This record covers a single T cell receptor (beta chain). Its target antigen remains unknown. No base-level quality is on record; no much larger clone is a single base apart. The CDR3, cysteine through phenylalanine, is 16 amino acids long. CDR3 DNA is the only sequence kept; it has 48 bases, read in frame from the first base. The germline V gene encodes CDR1 LGHDT and CDR2 YNNKEL (reference sequence). V lost 5 bases and J lost 0 bases; the stretch between them is 14 bases long. The record originates from a study of response to subunit inactivated influenza vaccine (dated by TCRdb to the late 2010s). Looking at the study overall: To follow how T cells responded to a trivalent subunit inactivated influenza vaccine, the researchers relied on deep quantitative profiling of the T cell receptor repertoire. Broader findings and caveats from the paper: The authors suggested that each seasonal influenza vaccination may recruit only a limited number of new T cells.

Library preparation used RT-PCR. The data were produced on an Illumina HiSeq 2500. The public reads were reanalyzed by TCRdb: fastp trimming at Q25, MiXCR alignment, in-frame beta chains only. Merged by CDR3 protein, the rows form single entries marked with the most common genes and DNA. In this sample the table shows about 800,000 distinct CDR3 sequences, around 21% of which occur a single time. Clones ranked in the top ten supply 10% of the sample. The TCR originated in a man in his forties or fifties who received an inactivated influenza vaccine. Donor details come from another sample of the same person, matched by shared clones. Sequences were derived from PBMCs from blood, sampled more than 4 days after vaccination. The rearrangement joined TRBV3-1 to TRBJ2-1; matching of 5 bases hints at TRBD2 as the D gene. The DNA sequence is given as TGTGCCAGCAGCGCTCCGGACTTTAGCTCCTACAATGAGCAGTTCTTC. It codes for CASSAPDFSSYNEQFF.